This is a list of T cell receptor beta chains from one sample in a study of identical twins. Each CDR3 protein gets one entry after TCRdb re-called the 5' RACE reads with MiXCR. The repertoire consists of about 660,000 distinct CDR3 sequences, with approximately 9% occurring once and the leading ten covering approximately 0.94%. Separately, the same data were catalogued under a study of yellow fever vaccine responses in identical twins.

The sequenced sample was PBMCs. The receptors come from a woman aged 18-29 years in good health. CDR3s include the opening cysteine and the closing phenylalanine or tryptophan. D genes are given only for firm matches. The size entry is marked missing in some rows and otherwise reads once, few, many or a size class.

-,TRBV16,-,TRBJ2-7,TGTGCCAGCAGCCAATCGGCCGGGGGACAGTACTACGAGCAGTACTTC,CASSQSAGGQYYEQYF
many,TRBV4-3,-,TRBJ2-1,TGCGCCAGCAGCCAGGACAGTAACGGATACAATGAGCAGTTCTTC,CASSQDSNGYNEQFF
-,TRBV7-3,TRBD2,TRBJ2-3,TGTGCCAGCAGCGACTCGACTAGCGGGGGGGGGTCAGATACGCAGTATTTT,CASSDSTSGGGSDTQYF
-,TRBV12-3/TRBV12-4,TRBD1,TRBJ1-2,TGTGCCAGCAGCCCGGACAGGGGGTTTGGCTACACCTTC,CASSPDRGFGYTF
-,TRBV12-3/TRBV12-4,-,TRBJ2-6,TGTGCCAGCAAGCATTCGGACACCTTCTCTGGGGCCAACGTCCTGACTTTC,CASKHSDTFSGANVLTF
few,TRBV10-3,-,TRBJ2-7,TGTGCCATAGGCCGGGACCGGCGGGACGAGCAGTACTTC,CAIGRDRRDEQYF
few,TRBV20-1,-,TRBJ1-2,TGCAGTGCTAGAGATTCCGGGGGAACTAACTATGGCTACACCTTC,CSARDSGGTNYGYTF
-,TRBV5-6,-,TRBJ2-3,TGTGCCAGCAGCTTACTCGGGGGCGCGGGAGAAAGGAAAGATACGCAGTATTTT,CASSLLGGAGERKDTQYF
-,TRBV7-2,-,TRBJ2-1,TGTGCCAGCAGCCTACCACAGGGCTCGATATACAATGAGCAGTTCTTC,CASSLPQGSIYNEQFF
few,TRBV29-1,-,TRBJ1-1,TGCAGCGTCTCGGGACTTGCTACTGAAGCTTTCTTT,CSVSGLATEAFF
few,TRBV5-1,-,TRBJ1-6,TGCGCCAGCAGCTCCAGGGGCAATAATTCACCCCTCCACTTT,CASSSRGNNSPLHF
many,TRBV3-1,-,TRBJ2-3,TGTGCCAGCAGACCGCAGGGTTGCACAGATACGCAGTATTTT,CASRPQGCTDTQYF
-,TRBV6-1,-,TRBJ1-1,TGTGCCAGCAGAAAGCGGGGGGCGGTCACTGAAGCTTTCTTT,CASRKRGAVTEAFF
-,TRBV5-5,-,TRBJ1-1,TGTGCCAGCAGCTTGGCGGCTTGGCCGCTGAACACTGAAGCTTTCTTT,CASSLAAWPLNTEAFF
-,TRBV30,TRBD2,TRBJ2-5,TGTGCCTGGAGTGTACGTCTAGCGGGGGGTGGGGAGACCCAGTACTTC,CAWSVRLAGGGETQYF
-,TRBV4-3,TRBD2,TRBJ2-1,TGCGCCAGCAGCCAAGATTCACTCCTAGCGGGAGTATCGGGTGAGCAGTTCTTC,CASSQDSLLAGVSGEQFF
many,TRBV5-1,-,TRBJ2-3,TGCGCCAGCAGCTTGGATCGCCAGGCCGCGGGAGATACGCAGTATTTT,CASSLDRQAAGDTQYF
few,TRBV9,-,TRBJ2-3,TGTGCCAGCAGCGTAGAGGGGGGTGGCAGCTACACAGATACGCAGTATTTT,CASSVEGGGSYTDTQYF
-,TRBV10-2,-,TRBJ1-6,TGCGCCAGCAGTGGCCGGCTAAATTCACCCCTCCACTTT,CASSGRLNSPLHF
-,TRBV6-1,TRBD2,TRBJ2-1,TGTGCCAGCAGCACACTAGCGGGTGCCTCCTACAATGAGCAGTTCTTC,CASSTLAGASYNEQFF
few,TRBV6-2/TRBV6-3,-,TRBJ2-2,TGTGCCAGCAGTTACTACTCCGGACAGAACACCGGGGAGCTGTTTTTT,CASSYYSGQNTGELFF
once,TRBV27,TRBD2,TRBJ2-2,TGTGTCAGCAGTTCCCCCTGGGGGGGTTCGACCGGGGAGCTGTTTTTT,CVSSSPWGGSTGELFF
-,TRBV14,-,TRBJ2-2,TGTGCCAGCAGCCAGTCCAGGTGGACCGGGGAGCTGTTTTTT,CASSQSRWTGELFF
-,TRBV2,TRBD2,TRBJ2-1,TGTGCCAGCAGGCCCACTAGCGGGAGCCTCAATGAGCAGTTCTTC,CASRPTSGSLNEQFF
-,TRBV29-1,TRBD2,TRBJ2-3,TGCAGCGTTGAGGGGACTAGCGGGGGGAGGGATACGCAGTATTTT,CSVEGTSGGRDTQYF
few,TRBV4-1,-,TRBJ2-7,TGCGCCAGCAGCCCTCCTAGGGGTAGCGACGAGCAGTACTTC,CASSPPRGSDEQYF
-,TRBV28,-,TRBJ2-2,TGTGCCAGCAGACCCCCCAATAAAGGAAACACCGGGGAGCTGTTTTTT,CASRPPNKGNTGELFF
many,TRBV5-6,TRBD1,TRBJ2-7,TGTGCCAGCAGCATAAGACAGGGCCTTCTTCCCATTTACGAGCAGTACTTC,CASSIRQGLLPIYEQYF
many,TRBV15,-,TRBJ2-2,TGTGCCACCAGCAGAGAGTTTGGCAGGAAGAACACCGGGGAGCTGTTTTTT,CATSREFGRKNTGELFF
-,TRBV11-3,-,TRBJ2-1,TGTGCCAGCAGCACCACGAGCGGTTCGGGCCCCTACAATGAGCAGTTCTTC,CASSTTSGSGPYNEQFF
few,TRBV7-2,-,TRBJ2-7,TGTGCCAGCAGCTCGGAGAGCTCCTACGAGCAGTACTTC,CASSSESSYEQYF
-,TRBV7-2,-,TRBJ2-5,TGTGCCAGCAGCCCCGGACAGATGTACCAAGAGACCCAGTACTTC,CASSPGQMYQETQYF
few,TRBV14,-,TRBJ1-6,TGTGCCAGCAGCGCGACTTATAATTCACCCCTCCACTTT,CASSATYNSPLHF
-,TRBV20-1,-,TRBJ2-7,TGCAGTGCTAGTCGACGTCATGGCGGGACGGCTAAAGCACAGCAGTACTTC,CSASRRHGGTAKAQQYF
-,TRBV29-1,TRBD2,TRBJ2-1,TGCAGCGTCAGGGGACTAGCTATAAATGAGCAGTTCTTC,CSVRGLAINEQFF
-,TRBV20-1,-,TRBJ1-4,TGCAGTGCCGAACCCTTCGGTGCAACTAATGAAAAACTGTTTTTT,CSAEPFGATNEKLFF
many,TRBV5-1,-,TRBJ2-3,TGCGCCAGCAGCCACGGCGAGGATACGCAGTATTTT,CASSHGEDTQYF
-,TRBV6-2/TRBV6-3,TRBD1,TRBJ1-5,TGTGCCAGCAGAACACCCGGACAGGGGAATCAGCCCCAGCATTTT,CASRTPGQGNQPQHF
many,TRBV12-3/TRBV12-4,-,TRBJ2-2,TGTGCCAGCAGTTTCTCTGGGCATAACACCGGGGAGCTGTTTTTT,CASSFSGHNTGELFF
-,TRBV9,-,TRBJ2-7,TGTGCCAGCAGCGTAGCTCTAGCAACGTCCTACGAGCAGTACTTC,CASSVALATSYEQYF
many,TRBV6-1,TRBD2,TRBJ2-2,TGTGCCAGCAGTGAAGGACTAGCGGGTCCCACCGGGGAGCTGTTTTTT,CASSEGLAGPTGELFF
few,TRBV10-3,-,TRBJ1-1,TGTGCCATCAGTGAGACCGACACTAACACTGAAGCTTTCTTT,CAISETDTNTEAFF
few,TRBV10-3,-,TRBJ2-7,TGTGCCATCACCCCGAGGGGAGGGACAAGCTCCTACGAGCAGTACTTC,CAITPRGGTSSYEQYF
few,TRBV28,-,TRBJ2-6,TGTGCCAGCAGTCCCTATGGGGGGGCCAGCTCTGGGGCCAACGTCCTGACTTTC,CASSPYGGASSGANVLTF
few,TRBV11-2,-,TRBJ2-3,TGTGCCAGCAGCAAGACAGCGAGCACAGATACGCAGTATTTT,CASSKTASTDTQYF
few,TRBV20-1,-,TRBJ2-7,TGCAGTGCTAGTCCGGCGGGAACCTACGAGCAGTACTTC,CSASPAGTYEQYF
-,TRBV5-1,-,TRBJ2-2,TGCGCCAGCAGCTGGGTGGGTCCGAACACCGGGGAGCTGTTTTTT,CASSWVGPNTGELFF
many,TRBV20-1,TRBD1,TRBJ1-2,TGCAGTGCTAGTGCAGCCCGGACAGGGGCTCCCGGCTACACCTTC,CSASAARTGAPGYTF
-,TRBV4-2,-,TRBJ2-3,TGTGCCAGCAGCCAAGACGAAGGTAGCACAGATACGCAGTATTTT,CASSQDEGSTDTQYF
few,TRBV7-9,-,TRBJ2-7,TGTGCCAGCAGCTTAGTTTCAGGGCTGGGCGAGCAGTACTTC,CASSLVSGLGEQYF
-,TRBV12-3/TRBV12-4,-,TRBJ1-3,TGTGCCAGCAGATACAGCTCTGGAAACACCATATATTTT,CASRYSSGNTIYF
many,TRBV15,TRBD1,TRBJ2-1,TGTGCCACCAGCAGAGCTCCCGGACAGGGTTTTAGCTCCTACAATGAGCAGTTCTTC,CATSRAPGQGFSSYNEQFF
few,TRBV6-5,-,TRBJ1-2,TGTGCCAGCAGTTCTAGGCGGAACTATGGCTACACCTTC,CASSSRRNYGYTF
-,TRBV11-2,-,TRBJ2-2,TGTGCCAGCAGCTTATGGGGAACCGGACTACTGAACACCGGGGAGCTGTTTTTT,CASSLWGTGLLNTGELFF
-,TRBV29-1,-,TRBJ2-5,TGCAGCGTTCTACTAGGGGAGACCCAGTACTTC,CSVLLGETQYF